The 29 T cell receptor beta chains below come from one sample, sequenced in a study of blood T cell repertoires in COVID-19. The repertoire was sequenced with immunoSEQ multiplex PCR; TCRdb's copy has only in-frame clones and lacks some. This repertoire shows hundreds of thousands of clones, around 90% found once; its top ten account for about 5.7%. The sample consisted of PBMCs or T cells enriched from blood (not recorded which). The receptor source for this set is a woman in her thirties or forties who had recovered from COVID-19.

V gene TRBV30 combines with J gene TRBJ2-3; TRBD2 aligns across 10 bases. Germline V lookup: CDR1 GTSNPN, CDR2 SVGIG (reference sequence). The CDR3 length is 14 residues. The trim removed 3 bases at V and 2 bases at J, leaving 2 bases unmatched. The CDR3 spells CAWSGLAVTDTQYF. In DNA form, the CDR3 reads TGTGCCTGGAGCGGACTAGCGGTCACAGATACGCAGTATTTT.

The chain has TRBV6-7 and TRBJ2-5, with D possibly TRBD2 on 7 matching bases. TRBV6-7 has ORF status, its function being uncertain. Trimming stripped 4 bases from V and 3 bases from J, with 12 bases between. CDR3 length equals 14 residues. The CDR3 reads CASSSQGREETQYF. CDR3 bases: TGTGCCAGCAGTTCGCAGGGGAGGGAAGAGACCCAGTACTTC.

The chain is built from TRBV14 and TRBJ2-7, with 10 bases matching TRBD2. Germline CDR1 and CDR2: SGHDN and FVKESK. The CDR3 loop spans 15 amino acids. The V segment lost 2 bases and the J segment 5 bases; nucleotides outside the gene matches: 6. CDR3 sequence reads: CASSQLGLANHEQYF. CDR3 coding DNA: TGTGCCAGCAGCCAATTGGGACTAGCGAACCACGAGCAGTACTTC.

The chain recombines TRBV7-3 with TRBJ2-3; TRBD2 aligns across 7 bases. Germline V CDR1 and CDR2: SGHTA, FQGTGA. This CDR3 contains 14 residues. The junction had 3 bases not matched to a gene; V was cut back by 6 bases and J by 0 bases. The CDR3 nucleotides read TGTGCCAGCAGGAGGGACTATAGCACAGATACGCAGTATTTT. Translation gives CASRRDYSTDTQYF.

This clone appeared a single time. The chain employs TRBV28 and TRBJ1-2; D unclear. Germline V gives CDR1 MDHEN, CDR2 SYDVKM. This CDR3 has 13 residues. The ends were cut back, 7 bases at V and 4 bases at J, with 13 bases in the middle. In DNA, the CDR3 is TGTGCCAGCACCTTAGAGGATCGCTATGGCTACACCTTC. It encodes CASTLEDRYGYTF.

The chain links TRBV10-3 to TRBJ2-3, with 9 nucleotides matching TRBD2. The CDR3 is 17 amino acids. Germline lookup yields CDR1 ENHRY and CDR2 SYGVKD. J was trimmed by 1 base and V by 0 bases; bases with no gene match: 5. In DNA form, the CDR3 reads TGTGCCATCAGTGAGTCCTTAGGCGGGGGGGGCACAGATACGCAGTATTTT. Translating it yields CAISESLGGGGTDTQYF.

DNA for the CDR3: TGTGCCAGCAGTTACTCGGATCAGGATAAAAAAGCTTTCTTT. The encoded protein is CASSYSDQDKKAFF. This chain uses TRBV6-5 with TRBJ1-1; D is unclear. The germline V and J ends were trimmed by 0 bases and 9 bases, with 14 bases remaining between them. Germline V gene lookup returns CDR1 MNHEY and CDR2 SVGAGI. The CDR3 has 14 residues.

The genes are TRBV24-1 and TRBJ2-2; 8 bases match TRBD1. There are 16 residues in the CDR3. Germline loops: CDR1 KGHDR, CDR2 SFDVKD. J lost 3 bases, V lost 4 bases, and 6 bases had no gene match. CDR3 DNA sequence: TGTGCCACCAGTGACCCGGACAGGGCTTACACCGGGGAGCTGTTTTTT. Translated: CATSDPDRAYTGELFF.

The chain combines TRBV5-1 with TRBJ2-1; 7 bases align to TRBD2. The CDR3 spans 16 residues. Trimming removed 4 bases from V and 6 bases from J; junction bases left unmatched: 13. The V gene's germline CDR1 is SGHRS and CDR2 YFSETQ. The DNA of the CDR3 is TGCGCCAGCAGCCCTCCTTCTAGCGGAGGCGGCAATGAGCAGTTCTTC. It specifies CASSPPSSGGGNEQFF.

The J gene is TRBJ1-4, the V gene TRBV4-3; D is undetermined. This CDR3 region has 17 residues. V lost 0 bases and J lost 2, with 13 bases in between. The germline gives CDR1 LGHNA, CDR2 YSLEER. The chain's CDR3 is CASSQEGRWATNEKLFF. The DNA for the CDR3 is TGCGCCAGCAGCCAAGAGGGGAGGTGGGCTACTAATGAAAAACTGTTTTTT.

The CDR3 loop is CASQGAEAGGNLANTGELFF. The CDR3 DNA is TGTGCCAGCCAGGGGGCCGAAGCGGGAGGGAACCTCGCGAACACCGGGGAGCTGTTTTTT. The rearrangement uses TRBV4-2 and TRBJ2-2; 10 bases agree with TRBD2. The CDR3 extends over 20 amino acids. Unmatched junction bases numbered 18, after V lost 8 bases and J lost 0 bases. The germline V gene encodes CDR1 LGHNA and CDR2 YNFKEQ.

The rearrangement uses TRBV5-1 and TRBJ1-6; possibly TRBD1 for D (6 bases). V was pared by 4 bases and J by 4 bases, with 9 bases between. This CDR3 spans 14 amino acids. The V gene's germline CDR1 is SGHRS and CDR2 YFSETQ. The CDR3: CASSEGVYNSPLHF. In nucleotides, the CDR3 is TGCGCCAGCAGCGAGGGGGTTTATAATTCACCCCTCCACTTT.

The rearrangement uses TRBV27 and TRBJ2-1; 7 bases agree with TRBD2. Looked up from germline, CDR1 is MNHEY and CDR2 is SMNVEV (reference sequence). V lost 4 bases and J lost 4; bases outside the gene matches: 1. CDR3 length: 13 residues. The CDR3: CASSSGGYNEQFF. Written as DNA, the CDR3 is TGTGCCAGCAGTTCCGGGGGGTACAATGAGCAGTTCTTC.

The chain couples TRBV18 to TRBJ1-3, with D possibly being TRBD1 (6 bases). The germline gives CDR1 KGHSH, CDR2 LQKENI. The CDR3 spans 13 residues. V was clipped by 4 bases and J by 8 bases, with 12 bases between them. In DNA form, the CDR3 reads TGTGCCAGCTCACTAATCGCAGGGGACACCATATATTTT. Protein product: CASSLIAGDTIYF. The full variable domain, rest sourced from reference TRBV18 and TRBJ1-3, is NAGVMQNPRHLVRRRGQEARLRCSPMKGHSHVYWYRQLPEEGLKFMVYLQKENIIDESGMPKERFSAEFPKEGPSILRIQQVVRGDSAAYFCASSLIAGDTIYFGEGSWLTVV.

The V and J genes are TRBV19 and TRBJ2-5; D is perhaps TRBD1 (6 bases). The V end was cut by 4 bases, the J end by 4 bases, with 13 bases between. Germline CDR1 is LNHDA and CDR2 is SQIVND (reference sequence). The CDR3 has 14 amino acids. The CDR3: CASSNPGHIETQYF. The DNA of the CDR3 is TGTGCCAGTAGTAACCCGGGACACATAGAGACCCAGTACTTC. Variable domain in full (rest from reference TRBV19 and TRBJ2-5): DGGITQSPKYLFRKEGQNVTLSCEQNLNHDAMYWYRQDPGQGLRLIYYSQIVNDFQKGDIAEGYSVSREKKESFPLTVTSAQKNPTAFYLCASSNPGHIETQYFGPGTRLLVL.

V gene TRBV19 combines with J gene TRBJ1-3, with D uncertain. Trimming cost V 6 bases and J 7 bases, with 19 bases left between them. CDR3 length: 15 amino acids. Germline V gene data show CDR1 as LNHDA and CDR2 as SQIVND (reference sequence). Written as DNA, the CDR3 is TGTGCCAGTAGACCTGACACCGCTCTGGGTAACACCATATATTTT. As protein: CASRPDTALGNTIYF. The entire variable domain, with the rest obtained from reference TRBV19 and TRBJ1-3, is as follows: DGGITQSPKYLFRKEGQNVTLSCEQNLNHDAMYWYRQDPGQGLRLIYYSQIVNDFQKGDIAEGYSVSREKKESFPLTVTSAQKNPTAFYLCASRPDTALGNTIYFGEGSWLTVV.

The rearrangement joins TRBV5-1 to TRBJ2-7; 9 positions agree with TRBD2. Trimming took 4 bases from V and 2 from J; bases not matched to a gene: 4. The CDR3 extends over 14 amino acids. The germline CDR1 and CDR2 sequences are SGHRS and YFSETQ. The CDR3 sequence is CASSRASGTYEQYF. CDR3 DNA: TGCGCCAGCAGCCGGGCTAGCGGGACCTACGAGCAGTACTTC.

The table lists this clone with a few counts. V is TRBV5-4 and J is TRBJ2-2, with 16 bases matching TRBD2. Germline V gene lookup returns CDR1 SGHNT and CDR2 YYREEE (reference sequence). Trimming at V came to 3 bases and at J to 7 bases, leaving 6 bases not matched to a gene. The CDR3 is made up of 17 amino acids. CDR3 sequence (DNA): TGTGCCAGCAGCTCCGGGACTAGCGGGAGGGATAGCGGGGAGCTGTTTTTT. Translated: CASSSGTSGRDSGELFF.

V and J are TRBV19 and TRBJ1-6; D unresolved. CDR1 LNHDA and CDR2 SQIVND come from the germline V gene (reference sequence). The germline V and J ends were trimmed by 4 bases and 6 bases, with 4 bases remaining between them. The CDR3 runs to 12 residues. CDR3 protein: CASSSVNSPLHF. The CDR3, as DNA: TGTGCCAGTAGTAGCGTTAATTCACCCCTCCACTTT.

V is TRBV7-2 and J is TRBJ1-6, with 7 bases identical to TRBD1. Germline CDR1 reads SGHTA; CDR2 reads FQGNSA. This CDR3 spans 14 amino acids. After removal of 0 bases from V and 9 bases from J, the junction contained 2 bases not matched to a gene. CDR3 nucleotides: TGTGCCAGCAGCTTAGCAGGGGGCCGTTCACCCCTCCACTTT. It is translated as CASSLAGGRSPLHF.

The rearrangement links TRBV7-6 to TRBJ1-1, with TRBD1 matching over 9 bases. The trim removed 4 bases at V and 1 base at J, leaving 4 bases unmatched. CDR3 length: 15 residues. Germline-derived CDR1 and CDR2 are SGHVS and FNYEAQ. In DNA form, the CDR3 reads TGTGCCAGCAGCTGGTCGGGACAGGGGAACACTGAAGCTTTCTTT. It codes for CASSWSGQGNTEAFF.

V gene TRBV12-3 or TRBV12-4 combines with J gene TRBJ1-1; 10 bases match TRBD1. CDR3 length equals 12 residues. Trimming took 8 bases from V and 5 from J; bases not matched to a gene: 2. CDR3: CASGQGGTEAFF. CDR3 nucleotides: TGTGCCAGCGGACAGGGGGGGACTGAAGCTTTCTTT.

The rearrangement uses TRBV19 and TRBJ1-1, with D hard to call. Trimming removed 5 bases at V and 2 bases at J, with 15 bases between. The germline V gene encodes CDR1 LNHDA and CDR2 SQIVND (reference sequence). The CDR3 totals 15 residues. DNA of the CDR3: TGTGCCAGTAGTTCCTCCCGGGTGTTAAACACTGAAGCTTTCTTT. Its protein is CASSSSRVLNTEAFF.

The J gene is TRBJ2-2, the V gene TRBV15; 10 bases map to TRBD1. Germline CDR1 is LNHNV and CDR2 is YYDKDF (reference sequence). CDR3 size: 16 residues. Losses at the gene ends were 1 base for V and 4 bases for J; bases not matched to a gene: 3. This CDR3 is CATSRGDRGATGELFF. CDR3 coding DNA: TGTGCCACCAGCAGAGGGGACAGGGGAGCCACCGGGGAGCTGTTTTTT.

The V gene is TRBV30, the J gene TRBJ1-3, with a weak D call TRBD1 (6 bases). CDR1 GTSNPN and CDR2 SVGIG come from the germline V gene (reference sequence). The CDR3 sequence is 15 residues long. V dropped 4 bases and J dropped 6 bases, with 19 bases sitting between them. DNA of the CDR3: TGTGCCTGGAAAACCTATACAGGGCAAATAAACACCATATATTTT. This gives the protein CAWKTYTGQINTIYF.

This chain joins TRBV19 and TRBJ1-2, with a tentative D call TRBD1 (5 bases). Trimming shortened V by 0 bases and J by 4 bases, and 9 bases separated the two germline ends. The germline V gene has CDR1 LNHDA and CDR2 SQIVND (reference sequence). The CDR3 runs 14 residues. CDR3 nucleotide sequence: TGTGCCAGTAGTATAGATCTTCAGGGCTATGGCTACACCTTC. Translating gives CASSIDLQGYGYTF.

The chain recombines TRBV7-9 with TRBJ2-2; D unclear. Germline values: CDR1 SEHNR, CDR2 FQNEAQ (reference sequence). Trimming shortened V by 5 bases and J by 4 bases, and 20 bases separated the two germline ends. The CDR3 runs to 17 residues. In DNA, the CDR3 is TGTGCCAGCAGCCCAACCCCCACGACTGTTTTCACCGGGGAGCTGTTTTTT. Amino acid sequence: CASSPTPTTVFTGELFF.

This clone has only one observation. The V call is TRBV21-1, the J call TRBJ1-1. TRBV21-1 is an annotated pseudogene. The CDR3 is made up of 15 amino acids. CDR3 amino acids: CASSKEGGVDTEAFF. In DNA form, the CDR3 reads TGTGCCAGCAGCAAAGAGGGAGGGGTGGACACTGAAGCTTTCTTT.

V gene TRBV5-1 combines with J gene TRBJ2-7; D possibly corresponds to TRBD2 (6 bases). The CDR3 has 13 residues. In germline, CDR1 is SGHRS, CDR2 YFSETQ. The V end lost 3 bases, the J end lost 5 bases, and 12 bases lay between the germline ends. The CDR3 is CASSSGLHDEQYF. The CDR3, as DNA: TGCGCCAGCAGCTCGGGACTCCACGACGAGCAGTACTTC.